This entry lists 7 T cell receptor beta chains sequenced from one sample in a study of CD8+CD57+ T cells in acquired aplastic anemia. The authors sequenced patients whose flow cytometry had shown CD8+CD57+ cell expansion. Profiles of TCR beta VDJ and CDR3 were generated from a genomic DNA template. TCRdb fed the reads into MiXCR, producing one record per CDR3 protein. The repertoire holds 150,000 to 200,000 distinct CDR3 sequences, around half seen once, with 1.1% in the top ten. Source material: sorted CD4+, CD8+, or CD8+CD57+ T cells (not recorded which) from PBMCs. The receptors here all came from a human donor with aplastic anemia.

Ten or more counts support this clonotype. The chain couples TRBV9 to TRBJ2-1; 11 bases agree with TRBD2. Trimming took 3 bases from V and 4 from J; bases not matched to a gene: 6. CDR1 is SGDLS and CDR2 is YYNGEE in the germline V gene. The CDR3 contains 16 residues. As DNA, the CDR3 is TGTGCCAGCAGCGAAAGTACTAGCGGGGGTTACAATGAGCAGTTCTTC. This codes for CASSESTSGGYNEQFF.

This rearrangement joins TRBV7-9 to TRBJ1-1; no reliable D call. The CDR3 consists of 12 residues. The V gene lost 4 bases and the J gene lost 5 bases, with 8 bases spanning the gap. Germline CDR1 SEHNR, CDR2 FQNEAQ (reference sequence). The CDR3 DNA is TGTGCCAGCAGCTCACCTCGGACTGAAGCTTTCTTT. This translates into CASSSPRTEAFF.

The V gene is TRBV5-4, the J gene TRBJ2-5, with no clear D. The germline gives CDR1 SGHNT, CDR2 YYREEE (reference sequence). V lost 0 bases and J lost 5, with 17 bases in between. The CDR3 runs 16 residues. The CDR3 DNA reads as TGTGCCAGCAGCTTGGCGGATACAACGGGTGGGGAGACCCAGTACTTC. Protein: CASSLADTTGGETQYF.

This clonotype has at least ten counts. The chain combines TRBV10-1 with TRBJ2-4; D is undetermined. The CDR3 has 14 residues. Per the germline V gene, CDR1 is WNHNN and CDR2 is SYGVQD (reference sequence). Trimming removed 3 bases at V and 7 bases at J, with 13 bases between. In DNA, the CDR3 is TGCGCCAGCAGTGACGGCTTGGGTGGGAACATTCAGTACTTC. Its translation is CASSDGLGGNIQYF.

This clonotype was seen many times. The J gene is TRBJ2-5, the V gene TRBV14, with 7 bases lining up with TRBD2. Germline V gene data show CDR1 as SGHDN and CDR2 as FVKESK. Trimming cost V 3 bases and J 0 bases; bases outside gene matches: 10. The CDR3 consists of 17 residues. The CDR3 coding sequence is TGTGCCAGCAGCCAGCCGTCAGCGGGGCGGTACCAAGAGACCCAGTACTTC. It is translated as CASSQPSAGRYQETQYF. Drawing the rest from reference TRBV14 and TRBJ2-5, the complete variable domain is EAGVTQFPSHSVIEKGQTVTLRCDPISGHDNLYWYRRVMGKEIKFLLHFVKESKQDESGMPNNRFLAERTGGTYSTLKVQPAELEDSGVYFCASSQPSAGRYQETQYFGPGTRLLVL.

The chain is built from TRBV7-9 and TRBJ2-7, with D tentatively TRBD1 (6 bases). This CDR3 comprises 15 residues. The V gene lost 2 bases and the J gene lost 3 bases, with 14 bases spanning the gap. Looked up from germline, CDR1 is SEHNR and CDR2 is FQNEAQ (reference sequence). As DNA, the CDR3 is TGTGCCAGCAGCTTAAACGAAGGGGGAATCTACGAGCAGTACTTC. Protein product: CASSLNEGGIYEQYF.

In this sample, this clonotype turned up once. The chain has TRBV5-6 and TRBJ2-7; D is unclear. V was cut by 4 bases and J by 1 base, with 12 bases left in between. The CDR3 sequence is 14 residues long. CDR1 is SGHDT and CDR2 is YYEEEE in the germline V gene. This CDR3 is CASSPGLGSYEQYF. The CDR3 DNA sequence: TGTGCCAGCAGCCCGGGTCTGGGGTCCTACGAGCAGTACTTC.